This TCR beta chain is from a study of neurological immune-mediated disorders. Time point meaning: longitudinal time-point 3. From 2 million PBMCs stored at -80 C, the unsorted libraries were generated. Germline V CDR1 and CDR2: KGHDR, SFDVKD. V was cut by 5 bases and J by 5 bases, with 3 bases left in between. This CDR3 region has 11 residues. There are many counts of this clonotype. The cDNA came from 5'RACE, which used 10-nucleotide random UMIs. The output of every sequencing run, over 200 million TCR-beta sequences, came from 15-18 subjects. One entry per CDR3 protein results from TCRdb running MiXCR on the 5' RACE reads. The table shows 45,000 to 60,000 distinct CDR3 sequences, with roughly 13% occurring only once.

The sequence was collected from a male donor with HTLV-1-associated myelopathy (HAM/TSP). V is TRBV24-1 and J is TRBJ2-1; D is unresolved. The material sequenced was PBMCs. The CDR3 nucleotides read TGTGCCACCAGTGCCCACAATGAGCAGTTCTTC. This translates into CATSAHNEQFF.